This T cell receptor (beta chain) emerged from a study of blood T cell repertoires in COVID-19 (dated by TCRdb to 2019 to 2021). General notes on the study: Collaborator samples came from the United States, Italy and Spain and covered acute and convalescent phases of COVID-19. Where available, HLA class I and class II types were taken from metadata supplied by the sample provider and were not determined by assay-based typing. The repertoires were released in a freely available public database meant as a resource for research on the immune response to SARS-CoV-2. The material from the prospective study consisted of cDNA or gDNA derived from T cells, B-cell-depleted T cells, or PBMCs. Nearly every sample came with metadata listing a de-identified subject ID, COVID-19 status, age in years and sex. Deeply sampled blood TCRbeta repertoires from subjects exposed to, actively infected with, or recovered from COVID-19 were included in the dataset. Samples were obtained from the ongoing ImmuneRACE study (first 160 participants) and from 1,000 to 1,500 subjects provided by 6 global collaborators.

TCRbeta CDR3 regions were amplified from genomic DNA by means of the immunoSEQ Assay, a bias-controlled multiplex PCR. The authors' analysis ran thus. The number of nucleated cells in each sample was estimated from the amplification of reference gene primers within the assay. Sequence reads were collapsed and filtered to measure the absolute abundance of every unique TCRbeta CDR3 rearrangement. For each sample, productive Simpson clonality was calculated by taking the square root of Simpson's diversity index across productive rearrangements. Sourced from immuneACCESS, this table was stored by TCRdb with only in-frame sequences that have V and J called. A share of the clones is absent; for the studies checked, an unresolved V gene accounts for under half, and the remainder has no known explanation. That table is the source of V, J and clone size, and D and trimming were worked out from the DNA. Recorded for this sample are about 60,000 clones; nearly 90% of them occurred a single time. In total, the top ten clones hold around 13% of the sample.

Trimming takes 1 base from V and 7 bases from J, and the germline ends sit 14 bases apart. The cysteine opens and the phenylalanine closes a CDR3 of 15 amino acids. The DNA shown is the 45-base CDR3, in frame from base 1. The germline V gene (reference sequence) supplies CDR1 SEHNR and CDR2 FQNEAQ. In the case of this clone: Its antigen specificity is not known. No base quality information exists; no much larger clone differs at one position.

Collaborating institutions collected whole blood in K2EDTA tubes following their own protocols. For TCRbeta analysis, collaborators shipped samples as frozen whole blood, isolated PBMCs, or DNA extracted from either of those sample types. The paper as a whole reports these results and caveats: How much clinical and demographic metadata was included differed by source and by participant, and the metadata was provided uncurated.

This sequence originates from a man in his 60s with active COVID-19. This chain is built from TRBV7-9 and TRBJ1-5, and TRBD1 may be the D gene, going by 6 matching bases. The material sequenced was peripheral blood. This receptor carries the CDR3 CASSLGAGEGQPQHF. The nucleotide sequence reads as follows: TGTGCCAGCAGCTTAGGGGCAGGGGAAGGACAGCCCCAGCATTTT.